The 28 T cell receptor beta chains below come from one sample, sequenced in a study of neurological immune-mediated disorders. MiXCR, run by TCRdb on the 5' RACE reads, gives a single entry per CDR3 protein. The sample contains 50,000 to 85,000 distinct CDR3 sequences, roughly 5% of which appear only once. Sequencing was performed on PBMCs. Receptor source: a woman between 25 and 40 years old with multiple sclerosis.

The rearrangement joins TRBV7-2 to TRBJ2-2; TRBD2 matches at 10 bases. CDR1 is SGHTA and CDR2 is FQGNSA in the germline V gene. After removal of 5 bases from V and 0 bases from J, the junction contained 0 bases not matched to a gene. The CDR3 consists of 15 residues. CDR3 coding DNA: TGTGCCAGCAGCACTAGCGGGGCGAACACCGGGGAGCTGTTTTTT. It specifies CASSTSGANTGELFF. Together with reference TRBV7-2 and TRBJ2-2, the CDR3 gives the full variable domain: GAGVSQSPSNKVTEKGKDVELRCDPISGHTALYWYRQSLGQGLEFLIYFQGNSAPDKSGLPSDRFSAERTGGSVSTLTIQRTQQEDSAVYLCASSTSGANTGELFFGEGSRLTVL.

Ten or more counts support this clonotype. Here the CDR3 reads CSASPSGGGETQYF. As DNA, the CDR3 is TGCAGTGCTAGTCCCAGCGGGGGAGGGGAGACCCAGTACTTC. The chain combines TRBV20-1 with TRBJ2-5, with 8 positions matching TRBD2. This CDR3 region has 14 residues. With V trimmed by 3 bases and J by 5 bases, 8 bases remained unmatched. Germline lookup yields CDR1 DFQATT and CDR2 SNEGSKA (reference sequence).

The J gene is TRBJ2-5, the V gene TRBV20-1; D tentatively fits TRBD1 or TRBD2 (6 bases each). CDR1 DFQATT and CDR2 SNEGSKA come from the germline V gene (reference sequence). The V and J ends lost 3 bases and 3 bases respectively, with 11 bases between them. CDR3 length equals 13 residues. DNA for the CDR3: TGCAGTGCTAGTCCCGGGGGCGAAGAGACCCAGTACTTC. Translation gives CSASPGGEETQYF.

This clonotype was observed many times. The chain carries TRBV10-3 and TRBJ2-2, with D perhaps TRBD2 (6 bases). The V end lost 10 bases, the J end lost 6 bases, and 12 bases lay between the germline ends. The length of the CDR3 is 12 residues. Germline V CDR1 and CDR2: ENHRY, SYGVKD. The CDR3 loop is CATSTSPGELFF. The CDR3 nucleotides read TGTGCCACTTCGACTAGTCCCGGGGAGCTGTTTTTT.

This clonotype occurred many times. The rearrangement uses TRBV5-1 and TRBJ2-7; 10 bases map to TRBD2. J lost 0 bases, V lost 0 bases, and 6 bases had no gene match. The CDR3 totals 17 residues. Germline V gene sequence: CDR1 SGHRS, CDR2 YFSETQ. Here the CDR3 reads CASSLGASGGDSYEQYF. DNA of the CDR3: TGCGCCAGCAGCTTGGGTGCTAGCGGGGGAGACTCCTACGAGCAGTACTTC.

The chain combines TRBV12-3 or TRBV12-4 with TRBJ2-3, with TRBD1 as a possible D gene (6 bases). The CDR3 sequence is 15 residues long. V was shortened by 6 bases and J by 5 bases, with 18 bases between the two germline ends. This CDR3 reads CASSPGTPALDTQYF. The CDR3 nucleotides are TGTGCCAGCAGCCCCGGGACACCGGCTTTAGATACGCAGTATTTT.

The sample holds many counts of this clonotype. CDR3 in DNA: TGCGCCAGTACGAGACAGGGCCCGAACACCGGGGAGCTGTTTTTT. Protein: CASTRQGPNTGELFF. The rearrangement joins TRBV5-1 to TRBJ2-2; 7 nucleotides align to TRBD1. V trimming: 8 bases; J trimming: 0 bases; junction bases outside the gene matches: 7. Looked up from germline, CDR1 is SGHRS and CDR2 is YFSETQ. The CDR3 is 15 amino acids.

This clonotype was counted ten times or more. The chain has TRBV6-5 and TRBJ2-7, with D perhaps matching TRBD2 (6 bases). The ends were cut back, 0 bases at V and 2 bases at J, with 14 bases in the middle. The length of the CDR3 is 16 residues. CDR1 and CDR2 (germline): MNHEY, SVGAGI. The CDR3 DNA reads TGTGCCAGCAGTTACTCGATCGGGGAGGACCCCTACGAGCAGTACTTC. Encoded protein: CASSYSIGEDPYEQYF.

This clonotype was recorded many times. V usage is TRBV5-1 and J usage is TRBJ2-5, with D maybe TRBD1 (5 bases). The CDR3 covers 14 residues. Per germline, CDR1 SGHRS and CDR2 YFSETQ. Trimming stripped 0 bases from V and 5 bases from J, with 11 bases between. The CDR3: CASSLGTRFETQYF. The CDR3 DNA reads TGCGCCAGCAGCTTGGGGACAAGGTTTGAGACCCAGTACTTC.

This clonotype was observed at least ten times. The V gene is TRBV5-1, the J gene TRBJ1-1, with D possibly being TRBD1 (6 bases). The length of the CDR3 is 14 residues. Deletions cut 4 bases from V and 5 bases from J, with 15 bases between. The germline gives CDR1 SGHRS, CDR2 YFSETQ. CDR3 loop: CASSTGGYRTEAFF. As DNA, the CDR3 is TGCGCCAGCAGCACCGGGGGCTATCGAACTGAAGCTTTCTTT.

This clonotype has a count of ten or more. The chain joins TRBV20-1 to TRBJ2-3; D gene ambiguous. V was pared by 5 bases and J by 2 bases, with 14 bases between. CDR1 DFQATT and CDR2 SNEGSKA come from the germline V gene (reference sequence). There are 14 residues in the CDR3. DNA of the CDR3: TGCAGTGCTCAACGGCCCGGCCTCACAGATACGCAGTATTTT. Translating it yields CSAQRPGLTDTQYF.

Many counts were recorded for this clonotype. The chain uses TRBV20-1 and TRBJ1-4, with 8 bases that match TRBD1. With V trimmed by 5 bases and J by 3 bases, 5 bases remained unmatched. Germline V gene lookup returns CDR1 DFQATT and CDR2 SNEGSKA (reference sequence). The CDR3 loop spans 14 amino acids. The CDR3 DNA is TGCAGTGCTCTACAGGGGGTTGCTAATGAAAAACTGTTTTTT. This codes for CSALQGVANEKLFF.

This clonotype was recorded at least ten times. Here the CDR3 DNA reads TGCAGTGCTAGACAGGGACAATACACCGGGGAGCTGTTTTTT. Translating gives CSARQGQYTGELFF. The chain employs TRBV20-1 and TRBJ2-2; maybe TRBD1 (6 bases). Trimming cost V 2 bases and J 3 bases, with 10 bases left between them. The CDR3 contains 14 residues. The germline gives CDR1 DFQATT, CDR2 SNEGSKA (reference sequence).

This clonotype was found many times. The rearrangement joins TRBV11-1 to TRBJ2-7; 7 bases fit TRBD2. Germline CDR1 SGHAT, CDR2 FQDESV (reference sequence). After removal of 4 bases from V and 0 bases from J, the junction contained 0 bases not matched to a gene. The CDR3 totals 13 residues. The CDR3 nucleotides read TGTGCCAGCAGCTGGGACTACTCCTACGAGCAGTACTTC. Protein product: CASSWDYSYEQYF.

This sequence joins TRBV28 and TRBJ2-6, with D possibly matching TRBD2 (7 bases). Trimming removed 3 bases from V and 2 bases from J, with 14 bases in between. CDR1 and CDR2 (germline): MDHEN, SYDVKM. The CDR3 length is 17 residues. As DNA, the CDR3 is TGTGCCAGCAGTTTCTTACAGGGAGGGCCTGGGGCCAACGTCCTGACTTTC. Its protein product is CASSFLQGGPGANVLTF.

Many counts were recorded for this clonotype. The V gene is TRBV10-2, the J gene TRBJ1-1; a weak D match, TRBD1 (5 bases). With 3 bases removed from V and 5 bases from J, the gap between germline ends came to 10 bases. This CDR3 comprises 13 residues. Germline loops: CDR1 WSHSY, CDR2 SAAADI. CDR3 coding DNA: TGCGCCAGCAGTGAAGACAGTGATACTGAAGCTTTCTTT. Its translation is CASSEDSDTEAFF.

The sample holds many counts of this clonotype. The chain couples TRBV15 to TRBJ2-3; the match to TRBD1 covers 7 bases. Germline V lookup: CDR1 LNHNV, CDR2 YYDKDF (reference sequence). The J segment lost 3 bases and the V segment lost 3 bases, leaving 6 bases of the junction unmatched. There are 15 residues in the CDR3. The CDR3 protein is CATSSVRQGTDTQYF. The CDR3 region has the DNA TGTGCCACCAGCAGCGTTCGACAGGGAACAGATACGCAGTATTTT.

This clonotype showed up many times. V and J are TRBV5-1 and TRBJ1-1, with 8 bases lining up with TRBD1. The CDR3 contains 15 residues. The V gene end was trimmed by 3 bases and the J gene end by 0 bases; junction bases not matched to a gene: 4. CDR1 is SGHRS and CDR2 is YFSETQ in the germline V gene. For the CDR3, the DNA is TGCGCCAGCAGCTCGGTACAGGGGGTGAACACTGAAGCTTTCTTT. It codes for CASSSVQGVNTEAFF. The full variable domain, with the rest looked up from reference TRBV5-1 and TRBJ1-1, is KAGVTQTPRYLIKTRGQQVTLSCSPISGHRSVSWYQQTPGQGLQFLFEYFSETQRNKGNFPGRFSGRQFSNSRSEMNVSTLELGDSALYLCASSSVQGVNTEAFFGQGTRLTVV.

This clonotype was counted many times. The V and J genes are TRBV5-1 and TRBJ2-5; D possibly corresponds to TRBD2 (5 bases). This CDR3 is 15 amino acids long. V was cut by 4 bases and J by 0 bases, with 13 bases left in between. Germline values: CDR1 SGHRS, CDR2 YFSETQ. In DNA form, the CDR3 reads TGCGCCAGCAGCCCCCGCCCGAGGGACCAAGAGACCCAGTACTTC. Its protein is CASSPRPRDQETQYF.

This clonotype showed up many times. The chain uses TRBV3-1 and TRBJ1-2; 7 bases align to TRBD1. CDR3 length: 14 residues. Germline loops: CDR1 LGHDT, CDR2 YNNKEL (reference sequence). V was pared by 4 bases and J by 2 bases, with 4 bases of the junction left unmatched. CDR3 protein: CASSLPGQNYGYTF. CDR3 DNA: TGTGCCAGCAGCCTACCGGGACAGAACTATGGCTACACCTTC.

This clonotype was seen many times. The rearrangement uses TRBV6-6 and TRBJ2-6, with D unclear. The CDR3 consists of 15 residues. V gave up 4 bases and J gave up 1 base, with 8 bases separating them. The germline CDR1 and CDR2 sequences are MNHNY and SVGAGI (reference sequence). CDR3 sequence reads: CASSSQTSGANVLTF. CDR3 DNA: TGTGCCAGCAGTTCGCAGACATCTGGGGCCAACGTCCTGACTTTC.

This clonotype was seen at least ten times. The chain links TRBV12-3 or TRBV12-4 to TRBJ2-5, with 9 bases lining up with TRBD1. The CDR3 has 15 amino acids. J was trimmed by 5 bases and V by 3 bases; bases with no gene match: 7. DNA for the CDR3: TGTGCCAGCAGTTTGCGGACAGGGGTTTTGGAGACCCAGTACTTC. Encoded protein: CASSLRTGVLETQYF.

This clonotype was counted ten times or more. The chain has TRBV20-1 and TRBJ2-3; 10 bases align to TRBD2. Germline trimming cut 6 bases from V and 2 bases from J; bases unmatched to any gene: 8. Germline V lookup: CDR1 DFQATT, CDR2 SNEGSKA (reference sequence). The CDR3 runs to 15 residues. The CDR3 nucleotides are TGCAGTGCGGTCACTAGCGGGGCCTACACAGATACGCAGTATTTT. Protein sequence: CSAVTSGAYTDTQYF.

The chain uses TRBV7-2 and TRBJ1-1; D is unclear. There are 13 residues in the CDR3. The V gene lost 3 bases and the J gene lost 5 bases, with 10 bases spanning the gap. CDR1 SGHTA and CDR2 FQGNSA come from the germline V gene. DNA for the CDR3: TGTGCCAGCAGCTTCCGTACGAGGACTGAAGCTTTCTTT. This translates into CASSFRTRTEAFF.

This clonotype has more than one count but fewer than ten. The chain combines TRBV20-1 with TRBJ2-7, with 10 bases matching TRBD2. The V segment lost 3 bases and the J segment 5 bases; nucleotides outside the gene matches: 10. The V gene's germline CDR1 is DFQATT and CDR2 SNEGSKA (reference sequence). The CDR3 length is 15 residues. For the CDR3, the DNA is TGCAGTGCTAGGCCCCTAGCGGGGGTCGGTGACGAGCAGTACTTC. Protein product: CSARPLAGVGDEQYF.

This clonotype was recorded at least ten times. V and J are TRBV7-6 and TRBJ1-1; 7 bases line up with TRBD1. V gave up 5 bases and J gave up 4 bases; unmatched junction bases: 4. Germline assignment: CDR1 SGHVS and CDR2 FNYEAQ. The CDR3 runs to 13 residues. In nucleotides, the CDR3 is TGTGCCAGCAGCCGAGACAGGGCCACTGAAGCTTTCTTT. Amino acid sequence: CASSRDRATEAFF. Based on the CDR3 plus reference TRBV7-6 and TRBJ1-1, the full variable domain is GAGVSQSPRYKVTKRGQDVALRCDPISGHVSLYWYRQALGQGPEFLTYFNYEAQQDKSGLPNDRFSAERPEGSISTLTIQRTEQRDSAMYRCASSRDRATEAFFGQGTRLTVV.

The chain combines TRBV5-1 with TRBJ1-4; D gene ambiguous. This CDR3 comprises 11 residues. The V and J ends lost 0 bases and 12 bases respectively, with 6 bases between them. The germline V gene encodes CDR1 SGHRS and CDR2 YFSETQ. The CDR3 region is CASSLDRELFF. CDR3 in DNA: TGCGCCAGCAGCTTGGACCGAGAACTGTTTTTT. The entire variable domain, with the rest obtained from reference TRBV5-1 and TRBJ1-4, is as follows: KAGVTQTPRYLIKTRGQQVTLSCSPISGHRSVSWYQQTPGQGLQFLFEYFSETQRNKGNFPGRFSGRQFSNSRSEMNVSTLELGDSALYLCASSLDRELFFGSGTQLSVL.

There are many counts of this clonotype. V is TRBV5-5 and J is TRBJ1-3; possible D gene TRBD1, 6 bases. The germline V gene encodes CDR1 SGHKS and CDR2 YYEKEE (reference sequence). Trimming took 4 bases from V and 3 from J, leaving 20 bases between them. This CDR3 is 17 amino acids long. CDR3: CASSASASGVNGNTIYF. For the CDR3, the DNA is TGTGCCAGCAGCGCCTCCGCCTCAGGGGTAAATGGAAACACCATATATTTT.